These 22 T cell receptor beta chains were sequenced from one sample in a study of a mutant IDH1 vaccine in newly diagnosed glioma. Repertoires were generated with immunoSEQ multiplex PCR, while TCRdb's copy carries only in-frame clones and drops some. Of around 55,000 clones listed, about 80% are singletons. Their recognized antigens are unknown. Stated time point: week 23, last vaccination. Alongside topical imiquimod, each dose of vaccine comprised 300 ug of mutant IDH1 20-mer peptide. The sequencing used PBMCs, collected from a glioma patient whose treatment included an IDH1 peptide vaccine. These receptors were collected from a middle-aged man with glioma.

This chain links TRBV5-1 with TRBJ2-5, with no clear D. In germline, CDR1 is SGHRS, CDR2 YFSETQ. The CDR3 has 14 amino acids. V lost 4 bases to trimming and J lost 3 bases, with 13 bases between them. The CDR3 DNA reads as TGCGCCAGCAGCACAAGTCGGCGAGAAGAGACCCAGTACTTC. Protein: CASSTSRREETQYF.

V usage is TRBV30 and J usage is TRBJ1-2, with D hard to call. With 8 bases removed from V and 9 bases from J, the gap between germline ends came to 10 bases. The CDR3 is made up of 9 amino acids. Germline CDR1 is GTSNPN and CDR2 is SVGIG (reference sequence). The CDR3 spells CALSPSYTF. In DNA form, the CDR3 reads TGTGCCCTATCTCCGAGCTACACCTTC.

This clone came up once. This chain uses TRBV6-5 with TRBJ1-5; 8 bases line up with TRBD1. This CDR3 is built from 14 residues. The germline V gene has CDR1 MNHEY and CDR2 SVGAGI. Trimming removed 2 bases from V and 6 bases from J; junction bases left unmatched: 3. CDR3 sequence reads: CASSYGQGSQPQHF. The CDR3 region has the DNA TGTGCCAGCAGTTACGGACAGGGTAGTCAGCCCCAGCATTTT.

The V call is TRBV15, the J call TRBJ2-7; TRBD2 matches at 7 bases. Trimming took 0 bases from V and 2 from J; bases not matched to a gene: 4. Germline lookup yields CDR1 LNHNV and CDR2 YYDKDF (reference sequence). The CDR3 is 15 residues long. CDR3 in DNA: TGTGCCACCAGCAGAGACAGGGAGGGTGCCTACGAGCAGTACTTC. Its translation is CATSRDREGAYEQYF.

The V gene is TRBV18, the J gene TRBJ2-7; D is tentatively TRBD1 or TRBD2 (6 bases each). The CDR3 extends over 15 amino acids. V was shortened by 2 bases and J by 2 bases, with 13 bases between the two germline ends. The germline V gene has CDR1 KGHSH and CDR2 LQKENI. The CDR3 sequence: CASSPGGGRPYEQYF. The CDR3 bases are TGTGCCAGCTCACCAGGAGGGGGGCGGCCCTACGAGCAGTACTTC. Filled out from reference TRBV18 and TRBJ2-7, the complete variable domain reads NAGVMQNPRHLVRRRGQEARLRCSPMKGHSHVYWYRQLPEEGLKFMVYLQKENIIDESGMPKERFSAEFPKEGPSILRIQQVVRGDSAAYFCASSPGGGRPYEQYFGPGTRLTVT.

The chain is built from TRBV18 and TRBJ1-3; a weak D match, TRBD1 (6 bases). V lost 5 bases and J 2 bases, leaving 13 bases between the germline ends. The CDR3 runs to 15 residues. Germline loops: CDR1 KGHSH, CDR2 LQKENI. The CDR3 loop is CASSSTGSAGNTIYF. In DNA form, the CDR3 reads TGTGCCAGCTCATCAACAGGGTCGGCTGGAAACACCATATATTTT.

This clone was seen just once. The chain recombines TRBV19 with TRBJ1-5; D is perhaps TRBD1 (6 bases). Germline CDR1 LNHDA, CDR2 SQIVND (reference sequence). The CDR3 has 16 residues. The V and J ends lost 1 base and 6 bases respectively, with 16 bases between them. Here the CDR3 reads CASSIGGSLRGQPQHF. CDR3 coding DNA: TGTGCCAGTAGTATAGGCGGCAGCCTCAGGGGTCAGCCCCAGCATTTT.

This chain connects TRBV4-2 to TRBJ1-2; D call uncertain. Between the trimmed V and J ends, which lost 0 bases and 2 bases, there was a span of 13 bases. The length of the CDR3 is 16 residues. The germline gives CDR1 LGHNA, CDR2 YNFKEQ. The DNA for the CDR3 is TGTGCCAGCAGCCAAGATAATTCCGGAACGAACTATGGCTACACCTTC. This gives the protein CASSQDNSGTNYGYTF.

The chain uses TRBV29-1 and TRBJ1-1; D call uncertain. The CDR3 length is 13 residues. Deletions cut 4 bases from V and 4 bases from J, with 13 bases between. Germline V lookup: CDR1 SQVTM, CDR2 ANQGSEA. As DNA, the CDR3 is TGCAGCGTTGTGGCCCAGAGGGTCACTGAAGCTTTCTTT. The encoded protein is CSVVAQRVTEAFF.

The rearrangement uses TRBV11-2 and TRBJ2-7, with D tentatively TRBD1 (6 bases). Between the trimmed V and J ends, which lost 4 bases and 4 bases, there was a span of 11 bases. Germline V CDR1 and CDR2: SGHAT, FQNNGV. The CDR3 has 13 amino acids. This CDR3 is CASSSNRVYEQYF. The CDR3 bases are TGTGCCAGCAGCTCGAACAGGGTTTACGAGCAGTACTTC.

The sample holds a few counts of this clone. This sequence joins TRBV2 and TRBJ1-3, with 7 nucleotides matching TRBD1. Germline CDR1 SNHLY, CDR2 FYNNEI. The CDR3 totals 15 residues. The junction had 13 bases not matched to a gene; V was cut back by 6 bases and J by 8 bases. CDR3 bases: TGTGCCAGCAGAGGCAGGGGGTCTGGCTGGGACACCATATATTTT. Its protein product is CASRGRGSGWDTIYF.

V gene TRBV4-2 combines with J gene TRBJ1-2, with a possible D match to TRBD1 (5 bases). The CDR3 runs to 15 residues. V lost 6 bases and J lost 2, with 16 bases in between. Germline V gives CDR1 LGHNA, CDR2 YNFKEQ. CDR3 in amino acids: CASREVGAPNYGYTF. In DNA, the CDR3 is TGTGCCAGCAGGGAGGTCGGGGCGCCGAACTATGGCTACACCTTC.

The chain links TRBV2 to TRBJ1-2, with D unclear. Trimming removed 8 bases at V and 8 bases at J, with 15 bases between. CDR1 is SNHLY and CDR2 is FYNNEI in the germline V gene. This CDR3 has 12 amino acids. This CDR3 is CASVYGVEGYTF. The CDR3 region has the DNA TGTGCCAGCGTTTACGGGGTCGAAGGCTACACCTTC.

The chain uses TRBV5-4 and TRBJ2-6; the D gene is possibly TRBD2 (5 bases). This CDR3 is 15 amino acids long. CDR1 and CDR2 (germline): SGHNT, YYREEE (reference sequence). V lost 4 bases, J lost 1 base, and 9 bases lay in between. The CDR3 nucleotides read TGTGCCAGCAGCCCACTAGTATCTGGGGCCAACGTCCTGACTTTC. It translates to CASSPLVSGANVLTF. The full variable domain, its missing parts supplied by reference TRBV5-4 and TRBJ2-6, is ETGVTQSPTHLIKTRGQQVTLRCSSQSGHNTVSWYQQALGQGPQFIFQYYREEENGRGNFPPRFSGLQFPNYSSELNVNALELDDSALYLCASSPLVSGANVLTFGAGSRLTVL.

The chain has TRBV11-2 and TRBJ2-5, with 8 bases that match TRBD2. Germline CDR1 SGHAT, CDR2 FQNNGV. There are 15 residues in the CDR3. Trimming at V came to 5 bases and at J to 4 bases, leaving 9 bases not matched to a gene. The CDR3 sequence is CASSIRRGAAETQYF. As DNA, the CDR3 is TGTGCCAGCAGCATCCGGCGGGGGGCCGCAGAGACCCAGTACTTC. The full variable domain, completed using reference TRBV11-2 and TRBJ2-5, is EAGVAQSPRYKIIEKRQSVAFWCNPISGHATLYWYQQILGQGPKLLIQFQNNGVVDDSQLPKDRFSAERLKGVDSTLKIQPAKLEDSAVYLCASSIRRGAAETQYFGPGTRLLVL.

The rearrangement joins TRBV30 to TRBJ2-3; 10 bases match TRBD1. CDR3 length: 15 amino acids. From germline, CDR1 is GTSNPN and CDR2 SVGIG (reference sequence). V was pared by 8 bases and J by 2 bases, with 10 bases of the junction left unmatched. The CDR3 here is CAVRDRGLLTDTQYF. CDR3 DNA: TGTGCCGTAAGAGACAGGGGGCTACTCACAGATACGCAGTATTTT.

V is TRBV9 and J is TRBJ2-2; no definite D call. The CDR3 runs to 13 residues. Trimming pared 0 bases from V and 3 bases from J, leaving 3 bases between. The germline CDR1 and CDR2 sequences are SGDLS and YYNGEE. The CDR3 is CASSVGDTGELFF. CDR3 DNA: TGTGCCAGCAGCGTAGGAGACACCGGGGAGCTGTTTTTT.

The rearrangement links TRBV6-5 to TRBJ2-5; TRBD1 or TRBD2 may be the D gene (6 bases each). CDR1 is MNHEY, CDR2 SVGAGI, per germline. CDR3 length: 15 amino acids. The V and J ends lost 2 bases and 4 bases respectively, with 14 bases between them. Written as DNA, the CDR3 is TGTGCCAGCAGTTACGGTAGCCGGGGGCGAGAGACCCAGTACTTC. It yields the protein CASSYGSRGRETQYF.

This chain uses TRBV6-5 with TRBJ2-7; 11 positions match TRBD1. J gave up 6 bases and V 6 bases, and 10 bases lay outside the gene matches. Germline CDR1 and CDR2: MNHEY and SVGAGI. The CDR3 totals 15 residues. Here the CDR3 DNA reads TGTGCCAGCAGCCCCGGGGGGACAGGGGGTGGCGAGCAGTACTTC. Protein product: CASSPGGTGGGEQYF.

This clone was counted once. The chain couples TRBV27 to TRBJ2-7, with no clear D. This CDR3 has 13 residues. With 2 bases removed from V and 6 bases from J, the gap between germline ends came to 11 bases. Germline V gives CDR1 MNHEY, CDR2 SMNVEV (reference sequence). DNA for the CDR3: TGTGCCAGCAGTTTAGGTATCAACGGCGAGCAGTACTTC. Its translation: CASSLGINGEQYF.

This clone was recorded only once. The genes are TRBV10-3 and TRBJ2-7; 10 bases map to TRBD1. This CDR3 is 14 amino acids long. J gave up 2 bases and V 6 bases, and 4 bases lay outside the gene matches. Germline values: CDR1 ENHRY, CDR2 SYGVKD. As DNA, the CDR3 is TGTGCCATCAGGGAGGACAGGGGGGCCTACGAGCAGTACTTC. Protein: CAIREDRGAYEQYF.

The chain is built from TRBV19 and TRBJ2-1, with 14 positions matching TRBD2. CDR3 length equals 17 residues. The germline V gene has CDR1 LNHDA and CDR2 SQIVND (reference sequence). V shed 5 bases and J 0 bases; nucleotides not matched to a gene: 3. The CDR3 bases are TGTGCCAGTAGTGGGACTAGCGGGGGCCTCTCCTACAATGAGCAGTTCTTC. Protein product: CASSGTSGGLSYNEQFF.